The present T cell receptor (beta chain) was sequenced within a study of T cell responses to AZD1222 COVID-19 vaccine. About the research overall: Second-dose schedules of about 4 or about 12 weeks were combined. General study results and limits: Only five to seven AZD1222 recipients were seropositive at baseline. Repertoires in all cases were sampled only once the peak T cell response had passed. Donor demographics were predominantly white British with a female majority; clonal diversity may be underestimated.

Generated by immunoSEQ multiplex PCR, the TCRdb table keeps only in-frame clones and is missing some. Of 93,000 or so clones listed, 75% to 95% are singletons. The CDR3 consists of 12 residues. Per germline, CDR1 SQVTM and CDR2 ANQGSEA. Trimming shortened V by 7 bases and J by 3 bases, and 11 bases separated the two germline ends. The count of this clone is one. No antigen is known for it. The V call is TRBV29-1, the J call TRBJ2-3, with D uncertain. The TCR was taken from an adult in good health. The sequences come from peripheral blood, collected on day 0 of AZD1222 vaccination. Here the CDR3 reads CSAGYQTDTQYF. CDR3 in DNA: TGCAGCGCCGGTTATCAGACAGATACGCAGTATTTT.